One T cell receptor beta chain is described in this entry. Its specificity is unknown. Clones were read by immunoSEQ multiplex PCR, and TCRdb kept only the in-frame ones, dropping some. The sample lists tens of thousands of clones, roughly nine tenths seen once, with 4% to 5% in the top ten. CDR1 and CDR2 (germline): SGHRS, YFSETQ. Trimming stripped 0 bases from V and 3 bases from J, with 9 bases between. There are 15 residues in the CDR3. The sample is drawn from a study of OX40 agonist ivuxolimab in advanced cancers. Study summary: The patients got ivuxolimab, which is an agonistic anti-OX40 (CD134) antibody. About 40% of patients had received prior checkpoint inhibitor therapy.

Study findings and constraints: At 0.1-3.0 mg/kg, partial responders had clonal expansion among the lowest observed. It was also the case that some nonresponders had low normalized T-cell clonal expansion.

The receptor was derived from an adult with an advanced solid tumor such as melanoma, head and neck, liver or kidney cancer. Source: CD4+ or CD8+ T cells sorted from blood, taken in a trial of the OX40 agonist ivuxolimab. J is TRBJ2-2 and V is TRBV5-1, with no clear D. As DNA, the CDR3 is TGCGCCAGCAGCTTGGGAGACCGATACACCGGGGAGCTGTTTTTT. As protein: CASSLGDRYTGELFF.